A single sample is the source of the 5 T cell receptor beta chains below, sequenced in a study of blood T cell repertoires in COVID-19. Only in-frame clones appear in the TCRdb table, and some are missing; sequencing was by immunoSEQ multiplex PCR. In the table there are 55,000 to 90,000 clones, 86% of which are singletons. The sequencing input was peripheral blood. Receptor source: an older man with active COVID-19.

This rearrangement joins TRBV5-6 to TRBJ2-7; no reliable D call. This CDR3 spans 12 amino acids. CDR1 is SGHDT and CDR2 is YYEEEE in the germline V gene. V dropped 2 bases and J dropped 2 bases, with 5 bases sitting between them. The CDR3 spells CASSFQTYEQYF. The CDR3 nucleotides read TGTGCCAGCAGCTTCCAAACCTACGAGCAGTACTTC. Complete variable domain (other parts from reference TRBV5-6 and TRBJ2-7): DAGVTQSPTHLIKTRGQQVTLRCSPKSGHDTVSWYQQALGQGPQFIFQYYEEEERQRGNFPDRFSGHQFPNYSSELNVNALLLGDSALYLCASSFQTYEQYFGPGTRLTVT.

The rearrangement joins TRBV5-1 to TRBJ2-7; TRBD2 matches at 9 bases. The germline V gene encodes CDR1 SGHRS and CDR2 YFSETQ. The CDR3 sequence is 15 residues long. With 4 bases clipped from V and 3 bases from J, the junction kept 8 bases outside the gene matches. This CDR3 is CASSPRLAGNYEQYF. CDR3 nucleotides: TGCGCCAGCAGCCCCCGGCTAGCGGGGAACTACGAGCAGTACTTC. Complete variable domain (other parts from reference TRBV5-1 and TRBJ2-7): KAGVTQTPRYLIKTRGQQVTLSCSPISGHRSVSWYQQTPGQGLQFLFEYFSETQRNKGNFPGRFSGRQFSNSRSEMNVSTLELGDSALYLCASSPRLAGNYEQYFGPGTRLTVT.

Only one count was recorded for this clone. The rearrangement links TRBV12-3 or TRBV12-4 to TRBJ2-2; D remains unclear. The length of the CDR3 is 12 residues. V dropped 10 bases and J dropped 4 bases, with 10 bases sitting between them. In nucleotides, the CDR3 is TGTGCCACAAGAAGGAGCACCGGGGAGCTGTTTTTT. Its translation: CATRRSTGELFF.

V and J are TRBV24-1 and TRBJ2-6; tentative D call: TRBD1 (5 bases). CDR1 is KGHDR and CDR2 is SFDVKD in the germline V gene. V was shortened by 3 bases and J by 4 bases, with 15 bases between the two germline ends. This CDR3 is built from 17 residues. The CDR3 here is CATSDRTGVPGANVLTF. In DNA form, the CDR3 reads TGTGCCACCAGTGATAGAACAGGAGTCCCAGGGGCCAACGTCCTGACTTTC.

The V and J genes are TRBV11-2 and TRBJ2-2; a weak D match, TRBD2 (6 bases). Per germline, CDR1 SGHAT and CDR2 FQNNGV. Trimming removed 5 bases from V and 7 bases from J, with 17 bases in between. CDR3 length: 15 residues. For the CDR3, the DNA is TGTGCCAGCAGCCCGGGCGGGACCTTTGGCGGGGAGCTGTTTTTT. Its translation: CASSPGGTFGGELFF. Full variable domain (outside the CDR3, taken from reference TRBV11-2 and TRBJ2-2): EAGVAQSPRYKIIEKRQSVAFWCNPISGHATLYWYQQILGQGPKLLIQFQNNGVVDDSQLPKDRFSAERLKGVDSTLKIQPAKLEDSAVYLCASSPGGTFGGELFFGEGSRLTVL.